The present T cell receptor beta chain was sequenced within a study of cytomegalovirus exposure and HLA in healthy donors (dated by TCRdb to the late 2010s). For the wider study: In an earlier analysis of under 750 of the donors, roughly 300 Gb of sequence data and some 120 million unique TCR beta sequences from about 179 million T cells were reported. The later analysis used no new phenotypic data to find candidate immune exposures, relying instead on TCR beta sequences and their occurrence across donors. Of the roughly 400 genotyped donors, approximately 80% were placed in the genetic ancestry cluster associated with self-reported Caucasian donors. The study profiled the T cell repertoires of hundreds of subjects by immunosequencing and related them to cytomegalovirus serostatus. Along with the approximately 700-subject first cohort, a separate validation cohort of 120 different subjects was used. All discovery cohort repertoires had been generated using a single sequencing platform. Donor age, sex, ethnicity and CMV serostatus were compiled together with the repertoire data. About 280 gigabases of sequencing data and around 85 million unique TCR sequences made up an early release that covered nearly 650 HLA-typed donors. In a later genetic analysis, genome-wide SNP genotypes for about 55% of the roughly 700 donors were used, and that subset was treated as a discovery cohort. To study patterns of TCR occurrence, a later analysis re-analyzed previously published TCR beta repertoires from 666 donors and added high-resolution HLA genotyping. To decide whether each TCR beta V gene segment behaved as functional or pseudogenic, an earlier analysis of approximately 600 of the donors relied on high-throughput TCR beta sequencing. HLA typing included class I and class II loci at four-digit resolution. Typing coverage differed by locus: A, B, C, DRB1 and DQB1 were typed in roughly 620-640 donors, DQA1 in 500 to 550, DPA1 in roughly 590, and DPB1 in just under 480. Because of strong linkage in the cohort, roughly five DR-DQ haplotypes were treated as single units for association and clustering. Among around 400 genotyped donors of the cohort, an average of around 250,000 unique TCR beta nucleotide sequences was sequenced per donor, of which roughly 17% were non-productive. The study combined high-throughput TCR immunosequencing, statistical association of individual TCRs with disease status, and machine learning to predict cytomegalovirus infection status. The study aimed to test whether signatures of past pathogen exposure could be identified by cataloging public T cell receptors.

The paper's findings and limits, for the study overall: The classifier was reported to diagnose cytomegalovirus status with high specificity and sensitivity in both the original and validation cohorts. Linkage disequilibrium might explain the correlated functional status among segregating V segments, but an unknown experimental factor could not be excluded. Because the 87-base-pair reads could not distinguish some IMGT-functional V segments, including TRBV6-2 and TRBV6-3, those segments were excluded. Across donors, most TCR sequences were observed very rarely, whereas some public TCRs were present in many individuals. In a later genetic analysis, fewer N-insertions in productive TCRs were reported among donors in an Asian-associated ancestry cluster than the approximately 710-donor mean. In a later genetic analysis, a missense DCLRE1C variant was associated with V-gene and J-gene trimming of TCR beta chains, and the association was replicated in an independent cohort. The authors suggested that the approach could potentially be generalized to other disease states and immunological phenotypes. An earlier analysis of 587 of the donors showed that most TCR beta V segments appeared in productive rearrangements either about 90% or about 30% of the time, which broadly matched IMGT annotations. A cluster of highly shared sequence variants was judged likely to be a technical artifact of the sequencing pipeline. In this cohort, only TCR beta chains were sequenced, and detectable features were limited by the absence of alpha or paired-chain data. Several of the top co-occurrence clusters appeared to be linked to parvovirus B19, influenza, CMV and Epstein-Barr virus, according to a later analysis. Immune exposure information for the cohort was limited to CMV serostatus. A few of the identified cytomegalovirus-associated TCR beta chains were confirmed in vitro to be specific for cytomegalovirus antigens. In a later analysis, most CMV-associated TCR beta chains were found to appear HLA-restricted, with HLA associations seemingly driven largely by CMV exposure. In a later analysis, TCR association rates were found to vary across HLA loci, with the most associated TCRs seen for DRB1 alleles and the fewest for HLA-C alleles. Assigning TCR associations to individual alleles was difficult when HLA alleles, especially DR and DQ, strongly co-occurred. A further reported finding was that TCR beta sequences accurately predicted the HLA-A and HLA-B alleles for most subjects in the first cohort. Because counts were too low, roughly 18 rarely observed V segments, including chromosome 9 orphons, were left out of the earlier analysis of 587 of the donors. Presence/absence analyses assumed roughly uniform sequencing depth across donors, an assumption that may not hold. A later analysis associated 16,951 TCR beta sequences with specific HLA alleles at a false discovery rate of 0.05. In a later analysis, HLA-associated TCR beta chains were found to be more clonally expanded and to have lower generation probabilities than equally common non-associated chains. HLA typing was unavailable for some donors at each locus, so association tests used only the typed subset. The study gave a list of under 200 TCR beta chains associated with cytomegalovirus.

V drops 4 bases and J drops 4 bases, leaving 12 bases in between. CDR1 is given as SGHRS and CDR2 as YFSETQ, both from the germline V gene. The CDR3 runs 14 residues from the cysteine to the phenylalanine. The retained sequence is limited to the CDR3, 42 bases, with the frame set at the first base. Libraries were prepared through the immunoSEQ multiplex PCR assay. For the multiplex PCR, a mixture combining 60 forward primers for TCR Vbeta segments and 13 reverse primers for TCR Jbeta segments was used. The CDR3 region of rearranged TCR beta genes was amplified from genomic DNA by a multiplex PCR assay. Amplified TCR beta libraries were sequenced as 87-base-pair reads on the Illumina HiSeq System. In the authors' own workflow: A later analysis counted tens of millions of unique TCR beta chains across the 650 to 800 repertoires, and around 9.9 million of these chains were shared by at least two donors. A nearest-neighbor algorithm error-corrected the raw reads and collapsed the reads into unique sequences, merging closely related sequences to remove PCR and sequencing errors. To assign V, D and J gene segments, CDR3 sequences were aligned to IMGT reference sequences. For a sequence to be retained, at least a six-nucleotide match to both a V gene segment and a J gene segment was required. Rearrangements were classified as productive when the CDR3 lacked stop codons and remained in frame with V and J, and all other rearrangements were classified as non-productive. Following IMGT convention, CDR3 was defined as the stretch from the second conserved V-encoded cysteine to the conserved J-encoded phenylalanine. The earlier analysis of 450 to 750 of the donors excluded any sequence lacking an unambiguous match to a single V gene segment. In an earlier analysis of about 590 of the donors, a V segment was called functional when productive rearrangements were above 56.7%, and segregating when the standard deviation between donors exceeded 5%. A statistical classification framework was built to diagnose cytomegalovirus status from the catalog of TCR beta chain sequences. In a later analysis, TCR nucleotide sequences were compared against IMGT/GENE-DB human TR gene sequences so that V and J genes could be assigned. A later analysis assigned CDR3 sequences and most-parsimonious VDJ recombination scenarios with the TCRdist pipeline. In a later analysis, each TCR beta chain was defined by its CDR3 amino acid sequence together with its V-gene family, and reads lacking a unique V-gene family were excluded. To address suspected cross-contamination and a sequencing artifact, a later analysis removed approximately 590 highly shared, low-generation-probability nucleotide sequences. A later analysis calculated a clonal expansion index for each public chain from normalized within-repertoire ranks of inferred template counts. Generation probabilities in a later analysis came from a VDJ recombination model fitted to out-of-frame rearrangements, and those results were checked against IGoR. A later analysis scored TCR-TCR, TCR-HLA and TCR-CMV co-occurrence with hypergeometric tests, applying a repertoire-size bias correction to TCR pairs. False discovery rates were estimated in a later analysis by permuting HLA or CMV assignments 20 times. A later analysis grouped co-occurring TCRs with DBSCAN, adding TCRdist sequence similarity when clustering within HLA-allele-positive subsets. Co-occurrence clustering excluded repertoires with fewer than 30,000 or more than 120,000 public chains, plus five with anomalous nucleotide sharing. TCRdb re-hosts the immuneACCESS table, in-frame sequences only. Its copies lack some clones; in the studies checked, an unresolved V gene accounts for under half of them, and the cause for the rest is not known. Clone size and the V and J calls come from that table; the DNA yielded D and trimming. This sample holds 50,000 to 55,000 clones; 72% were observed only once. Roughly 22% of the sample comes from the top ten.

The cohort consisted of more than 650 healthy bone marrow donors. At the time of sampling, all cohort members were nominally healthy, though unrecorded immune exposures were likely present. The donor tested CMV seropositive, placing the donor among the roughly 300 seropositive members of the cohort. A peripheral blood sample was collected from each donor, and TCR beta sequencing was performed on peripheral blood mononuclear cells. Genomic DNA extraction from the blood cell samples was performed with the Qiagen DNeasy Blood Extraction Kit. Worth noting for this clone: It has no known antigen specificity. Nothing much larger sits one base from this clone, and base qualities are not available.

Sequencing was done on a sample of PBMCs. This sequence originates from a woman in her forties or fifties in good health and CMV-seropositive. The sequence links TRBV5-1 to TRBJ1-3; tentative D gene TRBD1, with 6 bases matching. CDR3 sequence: CASSEIQGGNTIYF. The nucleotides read TGCGCCAGCAGCGAGATACAGGGAGGAAACACCATATATTTT.